These 21 T cell receptor beta chains came from one sample sequenced in a study of blood T cell repertoires in COVID-19. Profiled with immunoSEQ multiplex PCR; TCRdb holds only in-frame clones, not every one. The sample carries about 200,000 clones, around four fifths recorded once. Material for sequencing was peripheral blood. The source is a woman in her seventies with COVID-19, enrolled during active disease.

The chain joins TRBV2 to TRBJ2-7; weak D call: TRBD2 (5 bases). This CDR3 has 14 amino acids. Germline values: CDR1 SNHLY, CDR2 FYNNEI. V was pared by 8 bases and J by 3 bases, with 17 bases between. The CDR3, as DNA: TGTGCCAGCTTGAGTGGGAGAGGATTCTACGAGCAGTACTTC. Translation gives CASLSGRGFYEQYF.

The chain carries TRBV11-2 and TRBJ2-1; D gene unclear. This CDR3 region has 15 residues. Germline V gene lookup returns CDR1 SGHAT and CDR2 FQNNGV. V was trimmed by 3 bases and J by 4 bases, leaving 13 bases between them. CDR3 region: CASSFDVQTYNEQFF. The CDR3 region has the DNA TGTGCCAGCAGCTTTGACGTCCAGACTTACAATGAGCAGTTCTTC.

The chain links TRBV28 to TRBJ1-2; 10 bases match TRBD1. Germline V gene lookup returns CDR1 MDHEN and CDR2 SYDVKM. The V and J ends lost 4 bases and 0 bases, in that order; junction bases with no gene match: 11. The CDR3 runs 18 residues. This CDR3 reads CASSSVPGQGFSNYGYTF. The DNA of the CDR3 is TGTGCCAGCAGTTCGGTCCCGGGACAGGGGTTCTCTAACTATGGCTACACCTTC.

The CDR3 loop is CASSMGTARGGYTF. In DNA, the CDR3 is TGTGCCAGTAGTATGGGGACAGCCAGAGGGGGCTACACCTTC. The chain links TRBV19 to TRBJ1-2, with 7 bases aligning to TRBD1. The CDR3 is 14 amino acids. The germline V gene encodes CDR1 LNHDA and CDR2 SQIVND (reference sequence). V was pared by 3 bases and J by 8 bases, with 9 bases of the junction left unmatched.

The chain recombines TRBV10-3 with TRBJ1-1; no reliable D call. V dropped 8 bases and J dropped 0 bases, with 4 bases sitting between them. In germline, CDR1 is ENHRY, CDR2 SYGVKD. CDR3 length: 11 amino acids. The CDR3 is CAIGLNTEAFF. The DNA for the CDR3 is TGTGCCATCGGCCTGAACACTGAAGCTTTCTTT.

This chain uses TRBV9 with TRBJ2-1; 7 nucleotides line up with TRBD1. The CDR3 has 14 amino acids. Per the germline V gene, CDR1 is SGDLS and CDR2 is YYNGEE. Unmatched junction bases numbered 5, after V lost 3 bases and J lost 5 bases. The CDR3 DNA is TGTGCCAGCAGCGCTCGGACAGGCAACAATGAGCAGTTCTTC. It encodes CASSARTGNNEQFF.

The chain carries TRBV7-2 and TRBJ2-7; TRBD2 aligns across 8 bases. CDR3 size: 15 residues. Trimming removed 4 bases from V and 2 bases from J; junction bases left unmatched: 7. Germline loops: CDR1 SGHTA, CDR2 FQGNSA. CDR3 residues: CASSSYSGLAYEQYF. CDR3 coding DNA: TGTGCCAGCAGCTCTTACTCGGGACTAGCCTACGAGCAGTACTTC.

The chain recombines TRBV18 with TRBJ1-3, with D unclear. The CDR3 runs to 13 residues. Trimming took off 2 bases at V and 4 bases at J, with 6 bases between the two ends. Germline V gene sequence: CDR1 KGHSH, CDR2 LQKENI. The CDR3 here is CASSPGHGNTIYF. The CDR3 coding sequence is TGTGCCAGCTCACCAGGGCACGGAAACACCATATATTTT.

This rearrangement joins TRBV14 to TRBJ1-1; TRBD1 is a possible D gene (6 bases). The CDR3 contains 16 residues. The V gene lost 2 bases and the J gene lost 4 bases, with 17 bases spanning the gap. In germline, CDR1 is SGHDN, CDR2 FVKESK. CDR3 nucleotide sequence: TGTGCCAGCAGCCAACAAACAGGGAAAACGGGCACTGAAGCTTTCTTT. It specifies CASSQQTGKTGTEAFF. The complete variable domain, with remaining parts taken from reference TRBV14 and TRBJ1-1, reads EAGVTQFPSHSVIEKGQTVTLRCDPISGHDNLYWYRRVMGKEIKFLLHFVKESKQDESGMPNNRFLAERTGGTYSTLKVQPAELEDSGVYFCASSQQTGKTGTEAFFGQGTRLTVV.

This chain links TRBV21-1 with TRBJ2-7; the DNA was not used to check the table's D call, TRBD2. TRBV21-1 is flagged as a pseudogene. The CDR3 totals 20 residues. The CDR3 spells CASSQSDRGWRTSGNYEQYF. The CDR3 region has the DNA TGTGCCAGCAGCCAATCGGACAGGGGGTGGAGGACTAGCGGTAATTACGAGCAGTACTTC.

This chain links TRBV6-2 or TRBV6-3 with TRBJ2-2; 12 bases are shared with TRBD2. There are 16 residues in the CDR3. J lost 4 bases, V lost 5 bases, and 5 bases had no gene match. CDR1 MNHEY and CDR2 SVGEGT come from the germline V gene. Written as DNA, the CDR3 is TGTGCCAGCAGTCCCGGACTAGCGGGATCCACCGGGGAGCTGTTTTTT. Protein: CASSPGLAGSTGELFF.

The chain uses TRBV19 and TRBJ1-2, with 8 bases fitting TRBD1. V dropped 7 bases and J dropped 5; count of bases not matched to a gene: 9. CDR1 is LNHDA and CDR2 is SQIVND in the germline V gene (reference sequence). This CDR3 contains 14 residues. The DNA of the CDR3 is TGTGCCAGTAAAAAGGGGACAGGACCTTATGGCTACACCTTC. Translated: CASKKGTGPYGYTF.

This clone was recorded once. Other DNA sequences from this sample encode an identical CDR3 as well. The genes are TRBV7-9 and TRBJ2-5; perhaps TRBD2 as D (6 bases). The germline V gene has CDR1 SEHNR and CDR2 FQNEAQ (reference sequence). The CDR3 sequence is 15 residues long. V lost 0 bases and J lost 2, with 10 bases in between. CDR3 protein: CASSLALAPQETQYF. CDR3 nucleotide sequence: TGTGCCAGCAGCTTAGCGCTAGCGCCACAAGAGACCCAGTACTTC.

The rearrangement links TRBV7-2 to TRBJ2-3, with 7 nucleotides matching TRBD2. CDR1 is SGHTA, CDR2 FQGNSA, per germline. The CDR3 contains 16 residues. V dropped 2 bases and J dropped 6; count of bases not matched to a gene: 11. The CDR3 sequence is CASSLNIGGSRDTQYF. Here the CDR3 DNA reads TGTGCCAGCAGCTTAAATATAGGCGGGAGCAGGGATACGCAGTATTTT.

The table lists this clone with a few counts. The chain employs TRBV27 and TRBJ1-5, with 7 bases lining up with TRBD1. The CDR3 consists of 14 residues. With 4 bases clipped from V and 11 bases from J, the junction kept 11 bases outside the gene matches. Germline lookup yields CDR1 MNHEY and CDR2 SMNVEV (reference sequence). CDR3 protein: CASSSPRTGSAQHF. CDR3 nucleotides: TGTGCCAGCAGTTCCCCCAGGACAGGATCAGCCCAGCATTTT.

The chain has TRBV5-4 and TRBJ2-3; TRBD2 agrees at 10 bases. The CDR3 has 16 residues. V trimming: 5 bases; J trimming: 5 bases; junction bases outside the gene matches: 11. The germline V gene encodes CDR1 SGHNT and CDR2 YYREEE (reference sequence). CDR3 sequence: CASSPGVAGGRDTQYF. The CDR3 nucleotides are TGTGCCAGCAGTCCCGGGGTAGCGGGAGGTAGAGATACGCAGTATTTT. Full variable domain (rest looked up from reference TRBV5-4 and TRBJ2-3): ETGVTQSPTHLIKTRGQQVTLRCSSQSGHNTVSWYQQALGQGPQFIFQYYREEENGRGNFPPRFSGLQFPNYSSELNVNALELDDSALYLCASSPGVAGGRDTQYFGPGTRLTVL.

The chain carries TRBV28 and TRBJ1-3; 9 nucleotides agree with TRBD1. The germline V gene has CDR1 MDHEN and CDR2 SYDVKM. V gave up 6 bases and J gave up 4 bases; unmatched junction bases: 7. The CDR3 length is 15 residues. The CDR3: CASRGQGTSGNTIYF. The CDR3 DNA reads as TGTGCCAGCAGGGGACAGGGAACTTCAGGAAACACCATATATTTT.

V is TRBV9 and J is TRBJ1-2; no definite D call. V lost 4 bases and J lost 8, with 18 bases in between. The CDR3 loop spans 14 amino acids. The germline gives CDR1 SGDLS, CDR2 YYNGEE. DNA of the CDR3: TGTGCCAGCAGCCCTCCTGCTGGCCAGTCAGGCTACACCTTC. Translated, it gives CASSPPAGQSGYTF.

V gene TRBV5-6 combines with J gene TRBJ2-7; weak D call: TRBD1 (5 bases). The CDR3 sequence is 16 residues long. V was clipped by 6 bases and J by 0 bases, with 19 bases between them. The V gene's germline CDR1 is SGHDT and CDR2 YYEEEE. DNA of the CDR3: TGTGCCAGCAATAACAGGTTTTATCCCATCTCCTACGAGCAGTACTTC. It specifies CASNNRFYPISYEQYF.

V and J are TRBV4-3 and TRBJ2-3; 11 positions match TRBD2. This CDR3 contains 18 residues. The V and J ends lost 0 bases and 3 bases, in that order; junction bases with no gene match: 8. Germline CDR1 reads LGHNA; CDR2 reads YSLEER. DNA for the CDR3: TGCGCCAGCAGCCAAGATCCGCTAGCGGGAGGTGGAACAGATACGCAGTATTTT. As protein: CASSQDPLAGGGTDTQYF.

The CDR3 DNA sequence: TGTGCCAGCAGTGAAGCCGGGGATGAGCAGTTCTTC. Translated: CASSEAGDEQFF. This chain connects TRBV6-1 to TRBJ2-1, with D possibly being TRBD2 (5 bases). There are 12 residues in the CDR3. Germline V CDR1 and CDR2: MNHNS, SASEGT. Trimming stripped 0 bases from V and 8 bases from J, with 5 bases between.